Sequencing of this T cell receptor (beta chain) was carried out in a study of control samples from healthy donors and cancer patients. Trimming left V 5 bases short and J 6 bases short, with 14 bases between. This CDR3 has 15 amino acids. The germline gives CDR1 MDHEN, CDR2 SYDVKM. Clones were read by immunoSEQ multiplex PCR, and TCRdb kept only the in-frame ones, dropping some. The listing contains approximately 190,000 clones. The sequenced sample consisted of blood. The gene calls are TRBV28 and TRBJ1-6; D gene uncertain. This TCR came from a woman in her 30s in good health. CDR3 nucleotides: TGTGCCAGCAGTCCCGGGGTAGCGGGTAATTCACCCCTCCACTTT. Its protein is CASSPGVAGNSPLHF.